Below are 13 T cell receptor beta chains sequenced from a single sample in a study of T cell clonality in common variable immunodeficiency. Overall study findings and caveats: In common variable immunodeficiency, TCR beta chains reportedly carried fewer deletions and N-nucleotide insertions.

The protocol was immunoSEQ multiplex PCR, while the TCRdb copy is restricted to in-frame clones and leaves out a portion. This repertoire holds over 25,000 clones, and none appear only once. For these TCRs, the target antigens are not known. What was sequenced was peripheral blood mononuclear cells. These receptors originate from a human donor with common variable immunodeficiency.

This clone was counted many times. The read ends 3 residues shy of where the CDR3 ends; the end is completed using the germline J gene. V usage is TRBV7-8 and J usage is TRBJ1-4, with TRBD1 identical over 8 bases. Germline lookup yields CDR1 SGHVS and CDR2 FQNEAQ. CDR3 size: 17 residues. The trim removed 3 bases at V and 2 bases at J, leaving 8 bases unmatched. The CDR3 sequence: CASSFDQGAGTNEKLFF. The covered CDR3 bases are TGTGCCAGCAGCTTCGACCAGGGGGCCGGGACTAATGAAAAA.

This clone was counted ten times or more. The read gets to within 3 residues of the CDR3 end, and the germline J gene fills in the rest. The chain links TRBV5-1 to TRBJ2-4; D might be TRBD1 (6 bases). CDR1 SGHRS and CDR2 YFSETQ come from the germline V gene. Deletions cut 1 base from V and 7 bases from J, with 15 bases between. This CDR3 contains 15 residues. CDR3 DNA, as far as it was read: TGCGCCAGCAGCTTGTCGACAGGTGTTCGGAACATT. Translating gives CASSLSTGVRNI. The entire CDR3 sequence reads CASSLSTGVRNIQYF. The full variable domain, in which reference TRBV5-1 and TRBJ2-4 provide the parts outside the CDR3, is KAGVTQTPRYLIKTRGQQVTLSCSPISGHRSVSWYQQTPGQGLQFLFEYFSETQRNKGNFPGRFSGRQFSNSRSEMNVSTLELGDSALYLCASSLSTGVRNIQYFGAGTRLSVL.

This clone turned up a few times. The read comes to an end 3 residues before the CDR3 does, leaving the germline J gene to fill in the end. V and J are TRBV7-9 and TRBJ1-5, with 9 nucleotides matching TRBD1. The V segment lost 3 bases and the J segment 6 bases; nucleotides outside the gene matches: 6. The CDR3 runs 15 residues. CDR1 and CDR2 from the germline V gene are SEHNR and FQNEAQ (reference sequence). CDR3 loop: CASSFTGGEGQPQHF. CDR3 DNA, as far as it was read: TGTGCCAGCAGCTTCACAGGGGGCGAAGGTCAGCCC.

This clone was detected a few times. The CDR3 loop reads CASSLRGANYGYTF. Incomplete CDR3 DNA: TGTGCCAGCAGCTTAAGGGGAGCTAACTATGGC. The chain recombines TRBV5-6 with TRBJ1-2; D perhaps matches TRBD1 (5 bases). Read data end 3 residues before the CDR3 end; the end is taken from the germline J gene. Germline CDR1 is SGHDT and CDR2 is YYEEEE. V was shortened by 2 bases and J by 0 bases, with 8 bases between the two germline ends. The CDR3 covers 14 residues.

Relative to its sample, this clone is medium-sized. The CDR3 end lies 3 residues beyond the end of the read and is filled in from the germline J gene. The chain couples TRBV10-3 to TRBJ1-6; perhaps TRBD1 as D (6 bases). This CDR3 comprises 18 residues. Germline CDR1 is ENHRY and CDR2 is SYGVKD. V dropped 0 bases and J dropped 0 bases, with 12 bases sitting between them. This CDR3 reads CAISESRGGSSYNSPLHF. The sequenced CDR3 bases are TGTGCCATCAGTGAGTCGCGGGGGGGCAGCTCCTATAATTCACCC.

A few counts support this clone. Coverage ceases 3 residues before the CDR3 finishes, and the germline J gene fills in the end. The chain has TRBV19 and TRBJ2-7, with 7 bases matching TRBD1. CDR3 length equals 15 residues. J was trimmed by 4 bases and V by 4 bases; bases with no gene match: 10. Germline lookup yields CDR1 LNHDA and CDR2 SQIVND (reference sequence). The part of the CDR3 DNA that was read is TGTGCCAGTAGTAACGCAGAGGGGGCGACGTACGAG. Amino acids: CASSNAEGATYE. The full CDR3 protein is CASSNAEGATYEQYF. The full variable domain, its missing parts supplied by reference TRBV19 and TRBJ2-7, is DGGITQSPKYLFRKEGQNVTLSCEQNLNHDAMYWYRQDPGQGLRLIYYSQIVNDFQKGDIAEGYSVSREKKESFPLTVTSAQKNPTAFYLCASSNAEGATYEQYFGPGTRLTVT.

A word on this clone: Sequencing ends 3 residues short of the CDR3 end; the germline J gene provides the rest. The V and J genes are TRBV6-2 or TRBV6-3 and TRBJ2-1; 12 bases map to TRBD2. The CDR3 is 17 residues long. Germline V lookup: CDR1 MNHEY, CDR2 SVGEGT. Trimming took 6 bases from V and 9 from J; bases not matched to a gene: 15. This chain's CDR3 is CASSPYSSGGGRGEQFF. The DNA read from the CDR3 is TGTGCCAGCAGCCCTTACTCTAGCGGGGGGGGGAGAGGTGAG.

Points on this clone: The CDR3 end is not reached by the read, which stops 3 residues before it; the germline J gene fills it in. The chain couples TRBV7-9 to TRBJ2-5; possibly TRBD1 for D (5 bases). The CDR3 extends over 14 amino acids. Germline V gene lookup returns CDR1 SEHNR and CDR2 FQNEAQ (reference sequence). The ends were cut back, 5 bases at V and 3 bases at J, with 13 bases in the middle. CDR3 in amino acids: CASSTRTQKETQYF. The CDR3 DNA, read in part, is TGTGCCAGCAGCACTCGGACACAAAAAGAGACC.

In its sample, this clone was seen a few times. The CDR3 extends 3 residues past the end of the read, so its final part is completed from the germline J gene. The chain recombines TRBV7-2 with TRBJ1-2; 8 positions match TRBD1. Germline lookup yields CDR1 SGHTA and CDR2 FQGNSA. V shed 5 bases, J shed 5 bases, and the junction held 10 bases outside the gene matches. The CDR3 extends over 15 amino acids. The sequenced CDR3 bases are TGTGCCAGCAGCCCCGCCAGAAGGACAGGGTATGGC. Translation: CASSPARRTGYG. Given in full, the CDR3 is CASSPARRTGYGYTF.

This clone has just a few counts. The CDR3 is cut off 3 residues early in the read; its end comes from the germline J gene. The V gene is TRBV7-3, the J gene TRBJ2-1, with 11 positions matching TRBD2. The CDR3 totals 14 residues. Germline V gene data show CDR1 as SGHTA and CDR2 as FQGTGA. V lost 5 bases, J lost 8 bases, and 5 bases stayed unmatched. The CDR3 bases that were read are TGTGCCAGCAGCGTTAGCGGGGGGGCCGATGAG. Protein: CASSVSGGADE. The entire CDR3 reads CASSVSGGADEQFF.

This clone has ten or more counts. Coverage ceases 3 residues before the CDR3 finishes, and the germline J gene fills in the end. The rearrangement uses TRBV7-9 and TRBJ1-5, with 7 bases lining up with TRBD1. V lost 5 bases and J lost 3; bases outside the gene matches: 1. Germline CDR1 reads SEHNR; CDR2 reads FQNEAQ (reference sequence). The CDR3 covers 13 residues. CDR3 protein: CASSGQVNQPQHF. CDR3 DNA (partial): TGTGCCAGCAGCGGACAGGTCAATCAGCCC.

In regard to this clone: The read halts 3 residues ahead of the CDR3 end, with the missing end drawn from the germline J gene. V gene TRBV7-2 combines with J gene TRBJ1-3; 8 bases map to TRBD1. The CDR3 sequence is 14 residues long. In germline, CDR1 is SGHTA, CDR2 FQGNSA. V gave up 6 bases and J gave up 5 bases; unmatched junction bases: 6. The CDR3 region is CASRPDRGRNTIYF. The part of the CDR3 DNA that was read is TGTGCCAGCAGACCCGACAGGGGACGAAACACC.

This clone was seen more than once but under ten times. The read halts 3 residues ahead of the CDR3 end, with the missing end drawn from the germline J gene. This chain joins TRBV7-9 and TRBJ1-5; D gene ambiguous. The CDR3 totals 15 residues. Germline CDR1 and CDR2: SEHNR and FQNEAQ (reference sequence). Trimming took 1 base from V and 3 from J, leaving 10 bases between them. The chain's CDR3 is CASSLGSGDNQPQHF. CDR3 DNA, as far as it was read: TGTGCCAGCAGCTTAGGTTCCGGGGACAATCAGCCC.